The text below deals with one T cell receptor (beta chain). Antigen unknown. Germline lookup yields CDR1 SGHRS and CDR2 YFSETQ. This CDR3 region has 14 residues. Trimming took off 0 bases at V and 7 bases at J, with 14 bases between the two ends. Profiled with immunoSEQ multiplex PCR; TCRdb holds only in-frame clones, not every one. This sample carries about 68,000 clones, 80% to 95% of them seen once, and the ten largest clones take 0.8% to 1%. This entry belongs to a study of T cell clones after liver transplantation. Study as a whole: Liver transplant recipients had immunosuppression withdrawal attempted within 2 years. Timepoints were pre-transplant, pre-withdrawal, and after withdrawal was completed or failed.

General observations from the study: Rather than being deleted, graft donor-reactive T cells may have moved into the graft.

V gene TRBV5-1 combines with J gene TRBJ2-7; no reliable D call. This clonotype originated in a human patient who received a liver transplant. A share of the T cells may be of graft donor origin. The source material was CD4+ T cells from blood, sampled approximately 25 months after liver transplant. The CDR3 reads CASSLVPRVGEQYF. CDR3 sequence (DNA): TGCGCCAGCAGCTTGGTCCCCCGGGTTGGGGAGCAGTACTTC. The whole variable domain, filled in from reference TRBV5-1 and TRBJ2-7, reads KAGVTQTPRYLIKTRGQQVTLSCSPISGHRSVSWYQQTPGQGLQFLFEYFSETQRNKGNFPGRFSGRQFSNSRSEMNVSTLELGDSALYLCASSLVPRVGEQYFGPGTRLTVT.